The clone carrying this T cell receptor beta chain was seen a single time. Antigen specificity is unknown. The CDR3 has 14 residues. The germline CDR1 and CDR2 sequences are SGHTS and YDEGEE. The V end lost 4 bases, the J end lost 4 bases, and 13 bases lay between the germline ends. The table came from immunoSEQ multiplex PCR; TCRdb's copy has only in-frame clones and leaves some out. Of about 100,000 clones listed, around 87% are singletons. This record comes from a study of T cell responses to AZD1222 COVID-19 vaccine. General study findings and limits: A reported finding is that nearly half of spike-specific TCRs target unmutated variant regions. Repertoires were obtained only post-peak T cell response.

The TCR originated in an adult in good health. V usage is TRBV5-8 and J usage is TRBJ2-3; D is possibly TRBD1 (6 bases). The sample in question was peripheral blood, obtained on day 0 of MenACWY control vaccination. CDR3 in amino acids: CASSIRQVPDTQYF. The CDR3 region has the DNA TGTGCCAGCAGCATTAGACAGGTGCCAGATACGCAGTATTTT.